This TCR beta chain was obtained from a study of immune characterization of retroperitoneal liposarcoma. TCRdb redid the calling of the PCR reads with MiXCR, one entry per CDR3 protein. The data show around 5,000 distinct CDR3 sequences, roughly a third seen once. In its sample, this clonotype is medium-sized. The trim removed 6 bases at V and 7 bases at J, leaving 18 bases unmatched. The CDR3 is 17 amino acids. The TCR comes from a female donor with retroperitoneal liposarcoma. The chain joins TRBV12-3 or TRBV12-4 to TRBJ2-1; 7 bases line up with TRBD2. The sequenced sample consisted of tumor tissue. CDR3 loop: CASSPPRSGDRHNEQFF. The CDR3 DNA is TGTGCCAGCAGCCCTCCCCGGAGCGGGGACCGACATAATGAGCAGTTCTTC.